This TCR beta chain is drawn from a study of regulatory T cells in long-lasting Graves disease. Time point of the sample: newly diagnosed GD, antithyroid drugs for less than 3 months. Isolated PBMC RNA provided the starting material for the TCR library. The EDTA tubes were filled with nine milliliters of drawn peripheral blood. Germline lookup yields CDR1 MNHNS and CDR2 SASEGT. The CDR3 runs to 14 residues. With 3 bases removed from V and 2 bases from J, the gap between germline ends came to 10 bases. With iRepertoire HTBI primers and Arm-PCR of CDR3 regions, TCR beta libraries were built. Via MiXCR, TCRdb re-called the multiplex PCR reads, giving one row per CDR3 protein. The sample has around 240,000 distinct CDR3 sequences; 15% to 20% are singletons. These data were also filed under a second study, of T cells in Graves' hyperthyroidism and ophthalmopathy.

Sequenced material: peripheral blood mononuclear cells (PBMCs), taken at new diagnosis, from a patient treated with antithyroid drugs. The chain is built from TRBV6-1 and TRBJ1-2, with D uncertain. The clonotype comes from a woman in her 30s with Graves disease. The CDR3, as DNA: TGTGCCAGCAGTGATTTGACTGCCAACTATGGCTACACCTTC. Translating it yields CASSDLTANYGYTF.